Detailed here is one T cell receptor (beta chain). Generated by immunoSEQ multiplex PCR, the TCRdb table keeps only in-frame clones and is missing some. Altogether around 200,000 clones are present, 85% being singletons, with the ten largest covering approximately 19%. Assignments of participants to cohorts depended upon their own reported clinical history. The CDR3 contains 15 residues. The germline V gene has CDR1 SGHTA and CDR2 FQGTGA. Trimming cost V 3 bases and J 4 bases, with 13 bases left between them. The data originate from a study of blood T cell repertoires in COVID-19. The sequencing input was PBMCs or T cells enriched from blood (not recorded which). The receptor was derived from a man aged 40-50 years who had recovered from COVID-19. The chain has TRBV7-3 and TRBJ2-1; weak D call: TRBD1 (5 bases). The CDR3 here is CASSLDTRTYNEQFF. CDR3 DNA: TGTGCCAGCAGCTTGGATACAAGGACATACAATGAGCAGTTCTTC.